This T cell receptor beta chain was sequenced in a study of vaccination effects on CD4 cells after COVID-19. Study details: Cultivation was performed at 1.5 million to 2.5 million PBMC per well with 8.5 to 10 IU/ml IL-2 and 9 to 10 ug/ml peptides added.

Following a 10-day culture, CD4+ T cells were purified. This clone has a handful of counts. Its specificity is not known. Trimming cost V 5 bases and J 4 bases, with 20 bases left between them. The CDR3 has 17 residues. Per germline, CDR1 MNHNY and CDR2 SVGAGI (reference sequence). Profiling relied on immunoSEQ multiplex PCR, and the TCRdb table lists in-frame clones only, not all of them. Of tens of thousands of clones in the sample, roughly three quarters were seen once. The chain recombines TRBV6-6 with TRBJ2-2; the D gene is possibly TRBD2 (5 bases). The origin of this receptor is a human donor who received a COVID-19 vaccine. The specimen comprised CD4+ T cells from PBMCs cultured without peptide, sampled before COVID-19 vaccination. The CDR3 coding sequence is TGTGCCAGCAGTCTTTCCCATATCGGCAGCGGCACCGGGGAGCTGTTTTTT. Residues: CASSLSHIGSGTGELFF.